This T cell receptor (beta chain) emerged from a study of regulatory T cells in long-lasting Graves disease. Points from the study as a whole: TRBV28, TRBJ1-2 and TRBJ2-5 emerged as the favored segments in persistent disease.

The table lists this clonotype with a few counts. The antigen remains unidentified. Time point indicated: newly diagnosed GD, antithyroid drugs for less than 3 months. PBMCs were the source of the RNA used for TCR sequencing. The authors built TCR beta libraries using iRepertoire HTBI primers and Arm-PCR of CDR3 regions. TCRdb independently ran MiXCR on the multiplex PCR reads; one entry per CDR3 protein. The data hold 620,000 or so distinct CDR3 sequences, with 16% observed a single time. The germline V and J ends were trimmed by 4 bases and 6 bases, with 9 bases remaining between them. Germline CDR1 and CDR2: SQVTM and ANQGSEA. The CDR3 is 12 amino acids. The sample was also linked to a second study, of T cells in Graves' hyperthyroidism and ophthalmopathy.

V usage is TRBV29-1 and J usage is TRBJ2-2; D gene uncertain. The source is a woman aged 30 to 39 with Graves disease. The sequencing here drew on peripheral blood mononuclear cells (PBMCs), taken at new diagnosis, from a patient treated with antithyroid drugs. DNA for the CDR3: TGCAGCGTTGGAAGCGACCCCGGGGAGCTGTTTTTT. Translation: CSVGSDPGELFF.